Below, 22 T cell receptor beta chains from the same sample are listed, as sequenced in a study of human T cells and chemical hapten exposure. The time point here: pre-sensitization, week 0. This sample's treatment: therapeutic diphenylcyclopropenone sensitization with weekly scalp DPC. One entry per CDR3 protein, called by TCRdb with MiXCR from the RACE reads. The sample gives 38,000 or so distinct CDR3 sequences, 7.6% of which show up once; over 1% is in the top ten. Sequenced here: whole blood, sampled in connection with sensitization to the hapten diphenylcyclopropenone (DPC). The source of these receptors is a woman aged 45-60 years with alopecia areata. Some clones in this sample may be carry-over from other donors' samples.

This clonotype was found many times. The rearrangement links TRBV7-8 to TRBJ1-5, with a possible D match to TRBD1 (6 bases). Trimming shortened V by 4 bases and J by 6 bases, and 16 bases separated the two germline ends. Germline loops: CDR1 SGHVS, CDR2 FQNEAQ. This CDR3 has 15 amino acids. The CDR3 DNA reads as TGTGCCAGCAGCTCGAGACCGACAGGAACTCAGCCCCAGCATTTT. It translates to CASSSRPTGTQPQHF. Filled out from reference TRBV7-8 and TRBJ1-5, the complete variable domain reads GAGVSQSPRYKVAKRGQDVALRCDPISGHVSLFWYQQALGQGPEFLTYFQNEAQLDKSGLPSDRFFAERPEGSVSTLKIQRTQQEDSAVYLCASSSRPTGTQPQHFGDGTRLSIL.

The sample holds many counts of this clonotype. This CDR3 is CASRLNNEPQYF. The CDR3 coding sequence is TGTGCAAGTCGCTTAAACAACGAACCTCAGTACTTC. The genes are TRBV12-2 and TRBJ2-7. TRBV12-2 is annotated as a pseudogene. CDR3 length equals 12 residues.

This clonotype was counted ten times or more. The CDR3 loop reads CASSLNPGTSGRPGTGTQYF. CDR3 bases: TGTGCCAGCAGCTTGAATCCCGGGACTAGCGGGAGGCCTGGCACAGGGACGCAGTATTTT. This chain joins TRBV5-4 and TRBJ2-3; 15 bases are shared with TRBD2. This CDR3 has 20 residues. Germline V gives CDR1 SGHNT, CDR2 YYREEE (reference sequence). V lost 1 base to trimming and J lost 9 bases; unmatched junction nucleotides: 18.

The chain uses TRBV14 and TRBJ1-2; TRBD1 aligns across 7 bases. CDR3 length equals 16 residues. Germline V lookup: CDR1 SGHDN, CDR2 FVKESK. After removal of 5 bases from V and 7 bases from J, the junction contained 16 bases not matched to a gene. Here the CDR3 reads CASSLRSTGLEGGYTF. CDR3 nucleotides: TGTGCCAGCAGCTTACGATCGACAGGGCTTGAAGGTGGCTACACCTTC.

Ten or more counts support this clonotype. The CDR3: CASSPRTPNTQYF. CDR3 nucleotides: TGTGCCAGCAGTCCCCGAACTCCAAATACGCAGTATTTT. V usage is TRBV12-3 or TRBV12-4 and J usage is TRBJ2-3, with D uncertain. The CDR3 has 13 amino acids. V lost 5 bases, J lost 7 bases, and 13 bases lay in between.

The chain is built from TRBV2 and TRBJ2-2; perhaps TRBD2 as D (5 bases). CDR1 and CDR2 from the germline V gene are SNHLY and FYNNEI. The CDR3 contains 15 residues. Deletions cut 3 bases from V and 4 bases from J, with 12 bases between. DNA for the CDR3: TGTGCCAGCAGTGATATGGGGAGTCGCACCGGGGAGCTGTTTTTT. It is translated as CASSDMGSRTGELFF.

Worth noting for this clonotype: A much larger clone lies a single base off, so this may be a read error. CDR3 nucleotide sequence: TGTGCCAGCAGCCGAGTAAGACTAGCGGGAGGCCGGGATGAGCAGTTCTTC. Translating it yields CASSRVRLAGGRDEQFF. This rearrangement joins TRBV14 to TRBJ2-1, with 13 bases identical to TRBD2. The V gene's germline CDR1 is SGHDN and CDR2 FVKESK. The CDR3 sequence is 17 residues long. Germline trimming cut 4 bases from V and 8 bases from J; bases unmatched to any gene: 11.

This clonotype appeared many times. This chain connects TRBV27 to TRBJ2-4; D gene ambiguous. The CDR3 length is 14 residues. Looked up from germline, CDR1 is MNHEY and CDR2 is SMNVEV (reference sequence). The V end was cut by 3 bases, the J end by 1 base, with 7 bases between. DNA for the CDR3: TGTGCCAGCAGTTTGGGCATTGCCAAAAACATTCAGTACTTC. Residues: CASSLGIAKNIQYF.

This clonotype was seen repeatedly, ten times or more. CDR3 sequence reads: CASSPGLAVWEGTDTQYF. DNA for the CDR3: TGTGCCAGCAGTCCAGGACTAGCGGTTTGGGAGGGGACAGATACGCAGTATTTT. The V call is TRBV28, the J call TRBJ2-3; TRBD2 matches at 10 bases. Germline V gene lookup returns CDR1 MDHEN and CDR2 SYDVKM. V dropped 5 bases and J dropped 3; count of bases not matched to a gene: 14. The CDR3 covers 18 residues.

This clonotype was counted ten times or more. The CDR3 coding sequence is TGTGCCAGCAGCCAAGATAGCAAGGGGGCTCAGTACTTC. Amino acid sequence: CASSQDSKGAQYF. This rearrangement joins TRBV3-1 to TRBJ2-4; 7 positions match TRBD1. Germline-derived CDR1 and CDR2 are LGHDT and YNNKEL (reference sequence). The CDR3 is 13 residues long. V dropped 0 bases and J dropped 12; count of bases not matched to a gene: 5.

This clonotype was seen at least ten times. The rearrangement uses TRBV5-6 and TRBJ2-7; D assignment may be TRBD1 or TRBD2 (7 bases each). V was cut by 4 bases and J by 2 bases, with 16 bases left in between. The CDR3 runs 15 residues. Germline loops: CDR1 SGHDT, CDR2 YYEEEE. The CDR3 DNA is TGTGCCAGCAGCGAACAGGGGAGGGACCCCTACGAGCAGTACTTC. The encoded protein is CASSEQGRDPYEQYF.

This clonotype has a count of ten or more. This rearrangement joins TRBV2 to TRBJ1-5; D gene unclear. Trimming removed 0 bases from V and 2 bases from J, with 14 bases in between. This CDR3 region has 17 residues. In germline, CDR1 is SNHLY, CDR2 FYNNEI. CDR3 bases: TGTGCCAGCAGTGAAGCGAGGCAGGCCCGAGGCAATCAGCCCCAGCATTTT. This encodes CASSEARQARGNQPQHF.

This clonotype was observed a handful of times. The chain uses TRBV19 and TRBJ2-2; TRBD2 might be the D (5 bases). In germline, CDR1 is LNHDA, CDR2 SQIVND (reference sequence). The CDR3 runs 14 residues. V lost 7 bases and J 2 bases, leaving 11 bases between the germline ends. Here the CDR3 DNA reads TGTGCCAGTAAGGGAGACACTAACACCGGGGAGCTGTTTTTT. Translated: CASKGDTNTGELFF.

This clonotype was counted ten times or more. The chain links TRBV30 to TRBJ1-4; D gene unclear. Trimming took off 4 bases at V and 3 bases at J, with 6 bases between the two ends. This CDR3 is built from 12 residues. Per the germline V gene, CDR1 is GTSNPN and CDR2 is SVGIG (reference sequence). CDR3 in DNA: TGTGCCTGGACAGGCCCTAATGAAAAACTGTTTTTT. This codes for CAWTGPNEKLFF.

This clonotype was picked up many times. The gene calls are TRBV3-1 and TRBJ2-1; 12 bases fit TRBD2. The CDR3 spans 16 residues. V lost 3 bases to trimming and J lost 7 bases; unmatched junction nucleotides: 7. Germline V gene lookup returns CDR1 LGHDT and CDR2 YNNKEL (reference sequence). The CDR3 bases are TGTGCCAGCAGCCAGGGTGGACTAGCGGGATGGAATGAGCAGTTCTTC. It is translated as CASSQGGLAGWNEQFF.

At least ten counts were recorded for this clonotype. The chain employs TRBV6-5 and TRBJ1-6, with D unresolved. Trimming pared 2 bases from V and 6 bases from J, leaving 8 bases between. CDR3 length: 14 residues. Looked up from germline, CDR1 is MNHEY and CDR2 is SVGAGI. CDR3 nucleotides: TGTGCCAGCAGTTACGGTGGAGTTAATTCACCCCTCCACTTT. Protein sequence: CASSYGGVNSPLHF.

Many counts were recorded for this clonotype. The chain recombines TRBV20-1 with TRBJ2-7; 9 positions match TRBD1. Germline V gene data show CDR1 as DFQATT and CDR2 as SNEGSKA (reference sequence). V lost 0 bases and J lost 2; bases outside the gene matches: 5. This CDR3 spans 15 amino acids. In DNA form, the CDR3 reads TGCAGTGCTAGAGATTCGGGGGACAGGGCCTACGAGCAGTACTTC. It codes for CSARDSGDRAYEQYF.

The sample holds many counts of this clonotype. CDR3 loop: CASSVVGSDSPLHF. CDR3 DNA: TGTGCCAGCAGCGTAGTGGGCAGCGATTCACCCCTCCACTTT. The V and J genes are TRBV9 and TRBJ1-6; no clear D. The CDR3 covers 14 residues. Trimming took 0 bases from V and 8 from J, leaving 9 bases between them. The germline V gene has CDR1 SGDLS and CDR2 YYNGEE.

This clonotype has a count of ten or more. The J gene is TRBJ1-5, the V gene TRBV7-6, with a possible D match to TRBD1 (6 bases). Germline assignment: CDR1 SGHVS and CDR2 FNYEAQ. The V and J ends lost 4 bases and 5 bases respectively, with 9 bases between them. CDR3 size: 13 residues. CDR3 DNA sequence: TGTGCCAGCAGCTCTCGACAGGATCAGCCCCAGCATTTT. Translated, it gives CASSSRQDQPQHF.

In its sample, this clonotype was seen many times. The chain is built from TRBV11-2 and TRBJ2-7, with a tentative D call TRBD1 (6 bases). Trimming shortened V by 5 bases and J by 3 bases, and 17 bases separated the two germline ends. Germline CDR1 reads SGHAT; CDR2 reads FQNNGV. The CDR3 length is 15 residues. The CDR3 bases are TGTGCCAGCAGCCTCCGGACAGCCCAAGGCTACGAGCAGTACTTC. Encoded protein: CASSLRTAQGYEQYF.

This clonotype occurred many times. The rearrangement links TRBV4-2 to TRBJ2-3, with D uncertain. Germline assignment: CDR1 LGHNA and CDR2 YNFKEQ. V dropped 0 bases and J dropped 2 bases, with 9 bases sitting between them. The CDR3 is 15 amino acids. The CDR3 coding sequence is TGTGCCAGCAGCCAAGAGGGCGTCCTCACAGATACGCAGTATTTT. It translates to CASSQEGVLTDTQYF.

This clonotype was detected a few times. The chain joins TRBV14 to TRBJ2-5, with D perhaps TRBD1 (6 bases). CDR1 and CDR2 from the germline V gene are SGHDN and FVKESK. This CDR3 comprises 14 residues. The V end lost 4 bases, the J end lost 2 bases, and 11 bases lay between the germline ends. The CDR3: CASSRGQLQETQYF. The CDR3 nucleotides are TGTGCCAGCAGCCGCGGACAGCTGCAAGAGACCCAGTACTTC.